These 8 T cell receptor beta chains were sequenced from one sample in a study of shared T cell receptors in the human thymus. Using immunoSEQ multiplex PCR, the repertoire was profiled, and TCRdb retains in-frame clones only, with some absent. The top ten hold 0.013% of the sample, which has approximately 490,000 clones, about four fifths seen once. The same sample was also studied in work on human thymus T cells.

Material for sequencing was thymocytes. The receptors here all came from a boy younger than two with a congenital heart defect.

This chain links TRBV11-2 with TRBJ2-7, with 10 bases matching TRBD1. The germline CDR1 and CDR2 sequences are SGHAT and FQNNGV. The CDR3 is 14 amino acids. V gave up 1 base and J gave up 7 bases; unmatched junction bases: 4. CDR3 in DNA: TGTGCCAGCAGCTTAGGAGACAGGGGGCAAGAGCAGTACTTC. This codes for CASSLGDRGQEQYF.

The chain employs TRBV5-6 and TRBJ2-7; D may be TRBD2 (6 bases). Per germline, CDR1 SGHDT and CDR2 YYEEEE. The CDR3 has 16 residues. Trimming removed 0 bases from V and 2 bases from J, with 15 bases in between. The CDR3 nucleotides read TGTGCCAGCAGCTTGGCCCGACTAGTTGGCGCCTACGAGCAGTACTTC. Translating it yields CASSLARLVGAYEQYF.

The chain recombines TRBV27 with TRBJ2-3; the D gene is possibly TRBD2 (5 bases). V was pared by 5 bases and J by 6 bases, with 12 bases between. The CDR3 sequence is 13 residues long. From germline, CDR1 is MNHEY and CDR2 SMNVEV (reference sequence). CDR3 residues: CASSRRVVDTQYF. For the CDR3, the DNA is TGTGCCAGCAGTCGGCGGGTCGTGGATACGCAGTATTTT.

The chain links TRBV27 to TRBJ2-2; the D gene is possibly TRBD1 (6 bases). Trimming removed 5 bases from V and 6 bases from J, with 16 bases in between. Germline-derived CDR1 and CDR2 are MNHEY and SMNVEV (reference sequence). The CDR3 has 15 residues. CDR3 coding DNA: TGTGCCAGCAGTGGGGGCGGGTACCCGGCCGGGGAGCTGTTTTTT. Translated, it gives CASSGGGYPAGELFF.

The CDR3 DNA is TGTGCCAGCCCCCGGCTAGCGAACACCGGGGAGCTGTTTTTT. It specifies CASPRLANTGELFF. The V and J genes are TRBV28 and TRBJ2-2; no definite D call. Germline V lookup: CDR1 MDHEN, CDR2 SYDVKM. Trimming left V 8 bases short and J 0 bases short, with 10 bases between. CDR3 size: 14 residues. The whole variable domain, remainder taken from reference TRBV28 and TRBJ2-2, is DVKVTQSSRYLVKRTGEKVFLECVQDMDHENMFWYRQDPGLGLRLIYFSYDVKMKEKGDIPEGYSVSREKKERFSLILESASTNQTSMYLCASPRLANTGELFFGEGSRLTVL.

The chain is built from TRBV30 and TRBJ1-1, with D possibly TRBD1 on 5 matching bases. The CDR3 sequence is 14 residues long. Germline V gene sequence: CDR1 GTSNPN, CDR2 SVGIG (reference sequence). V lost 6 bases, J lost 3 bases, and 17 bases lay in between. In DNA form, the CDR3 reads TGTGCCTGTACCCCCGGGACGGGAGACACTGAAGCTTTCTTT. Its protein is CACTPGTGDTEAFF.

This clone was seen just once. V and J are TRBV5-6 and TRBJ1-1, with unresolved D. This CDR3 comprises 11 residues. CDR1 and CDR2 (germline): SGHDT, YYEEEE. Deletions cut 3 bases from V and 8 bases from J, with 8 bases between. In DNA form, the CDR3 reads TGTGCCAGCAGCTCGCGGGAGGAAGCTTTCTTT. Amino acid sequence: CASSSREEAFF.

The chain uses TRBV25-1 and TRBJ1-2; no reliable D call. CDR3 length: 14 residues. From germline, CDR1 is MGHDK and CDR2 SYGVNS. With 0 bases removed from V and 6 bases from J, the gap between germline ends came to 11 bases. DNA of the CDR3: TGTGCCAGCAGTGAATATTCGAGGGCCCATGGCTACACCTTC. It translates to CASSEYSRAHGYTF.